A single sample gave rise to the 18 T cell receptor beta chains below, sequenced in a study of read filtering for tumor transcriptome and immune sequencing. From around 440 ng of RNA, a library with molecular barcoded alpha/delta and beta/gamma adaptors was made. From the reads, TCRdb called clonotypes with MiXCR, one entry per CDR3 protein. The profile shows 85,000 or so distinct CDR3 sequences, 9% to 15% of them singletons. What was sequenced was a population of CD138-negative cells sorted from bone marrow. The receptors stem from a donor over 35 with multiple myeloma.

This clonotype has a count of ten or more. The V call is TRBV20-1, the J call TRBJ2-6; no reliable D call. Germline CDR1 and CDR2: DFQATT and SNEGSKA (reference sequence). CDR3 length equals 12 residues. The V and J ends lost 6 bases and 1 base respectively, with 4 bases between them. The CDR3 coding sequence is TGCAGTGCGGAATCTGGGGCCAACGTCCTGACTTTC. Protein: CSAESGANVLTF.

As regards this clonotype: A far larger clone differs by one base, so this is likely a read error. The chain links TRBV4-1 to TRBJ2-1, with D uncertain. Germline-derived CDR1 and CDR2 are MGHRA and YSYEKL. This CDR3 spans 13 amino acids. CDR3 nucleotide sequence: TGTGCCAGCAGCCATCCCGCCTACAATGAGCAGCTCTTC. This translates into CASSHPAYNEQLF.

This clonotype was recorded at least ten times. V is TRBV7-3 and J is TRBJ2-5, with D perhaps matching TRBD2 (6 bases). The germline V gene has CDR1 SGHTA and CDR2 FQGTGA. V was shortened by 5 bases and J by 4 bases, with 23 bases between the two germline ends. The CDR3 contains 17 residues. The DNA of the CDR3 is TGTGCCAGCAGCCCTATCGAACGGGCCTGGAGGGGAGAGACCCAGTACTTC. It encodes CASSPIERAWRGETQYF.

This clonotype showed up many times. The rearrangement links TRBV11-2 to TRBJ2-5, with 7 bases identical to TRBD2. With V trimmed by 2 bases and J by 5 bases, 11 bases remained unmatched. The CDR3 loop spans 16 amino acids. The V gene's germline CDR1 is SGHAT and CDR2 FQNNGV. DNA of the CDR3: TGTGCCAGCAGCTTAAACCGCGGGAGCCCGTCTGAGACCCAGTACTTC. This encodes CASSLNRGSPSETQYF.

Many counts were recorded for this clonotype. The J gene is TRBJ2-3, the V gene TRBV5-1, with D possibly being TRBD1 (6 bases). This CDR3 has 16 amino acids. The germline gives CDR1 SGHRS, CDR2 YFSETQ. V was shortened by 4 bases and J by 4 bases, with 19 bases between the two germline ends. The CDR3 DNA sequence: TGCGCCAGCAGCCCGGCGCAGGGGAGCCTGTCAGATACGCAGTATTTT. It encodes CASSPAQGSLSDTQYF.

The J gene is TRBJ2-5, the V gene TRBV6-1; 9 bases are shared with TRBD1. The CDR3 runs to 13 residues. Germline V gene sequence: CDR1 MNHNS, CDR2 SASEGT. V was pared by 6 bases and J by 5 bases, with 4 bases of the junction left unmatched. The DNA of the CDR3 is TGTGCCAGCAGGGGACAGGGCCCGGAGACCCAGTACTTC. Amino acid sequence: CASRGQGPETQYF.

This clonotype came up many times. The chain links TRBV5-1 to TRBJ1-1; the D is unclear. The CDR3 extends over 13 amino acids. The V end was cut by 7 bases, the J end by 6 bases, with 16 bases between. The germline gives CDR1 SGHRS, CDR2 YFSETQ. CDR3 region: CASGVTATSEAFF. The CDR3 DNA reads as TGCGCCAGCGGGGTCACGGCGACCTCTGAAGCTTTCTTT. The full variable domain, rest sourced from reference TRBV5-1 and TRBJ1-1, is KAGVTQTPRYLIKTRGQQVTLSCSPISGHRSVSWYQQTPGQGLQFLFEYFSETQRNKGNFPGRFSGRQFSNSRSEMNVSTLELGDSALYLCASGVTATSEAFFGQGTRLTVV.

Many counts were recorded for this clonotype. The V call is TRBV5-1, the J call TRBJ1-2; the D gene is possibly TRBD1 (6 bases). V was trimmed by 0 bases and J by 1 base, leaving 19 bases between them. Germline CDR1 is SGHRS and CDR2 is YFSETQ. This CDR3 is built from 18 residues. CDR3 amino acids: CASSLVAGGPGDNYGYTF. In nucleotides, the CDR3 is TGCGCCAGCAGCTTGGTTGCCGGGGGCCCGGGGGATAACTATGGCTACACCTTC.

V is TRBV5-1 and J is TRBJ2-5; D uncertain. CDR3 size: 14 residues. In germline, CDR1 is SGHRS, CDR2 YFSETQ. Trimming stripped 3 bases from V and 1 base from J, with 10 bases between. The chain's CDR3 is CASSSETFQETQYF. The CDR3 nucleotides read TGCGCCAGCAGCTCGGAGACCTTCCAAGAGACCCAGTACTTC.

There are many counts of this clonotype. The V gene is TRBV12-3 or TRBV12-4, the J gene TRBJ2-2, with 8 bases lining up with TRBD2. The CDR3 is 16 residues long. V shed 3 bases and J 4 bases; nucleotides not matched to a gene: 7. CDR3 amino acids: CASSFASGRITGELFF. The DNA for the CDR3 is TGTGCCAGCAGTTTCGCCAGCGGGAGAATCACCGGGGAGCTGTTTTTT.

Regarding this clonotype: This sequence may be a read error, since a much larger clone differs from it by one base. V and J are TRBV29-1 and TRBJ2-2; the D gene is possibly TRBD1 (7 bases). This CDR3 has 15 amino acids. Germline V gene data show CDR1 as SQVTM and CDR2 as ANQGSEA. The V end lost 8 bases, the J end lost 9 bases, and 25 bases lay between the germline ends. The CDR3 nucleotides read TGCAGCCTCAGGGGGGCCCCGAACGGGGCCTGGGAGCTGTTTTTT. This codes for CSLRGAPNGAWELFF.

This clonotype appeared many times. The rearrangement links TRBV12-3 or TRBV12-4 to TRBJ1-1; TRBD1 matches 7 bases. The CDR3 totals 14 residues. J was trimmed by 3 bases and V by 2 bases; bases with no gene match: 3. The CDR3 reads CASSLRGLDTEAFF. The DNA for the CDR3 is TGTGCCAGCAGTTTAAGGGGGCTTGACACTGAAGCTTTCTTT.

Worth noting for this clonotype: A much larger clone is a single base away; this may be a read error. V usage is TRBV5-1 and J usage is TRBJ2-5; D remains ambiguous. The CDR3 contains 16 residues. Per the germline V gene, CDR1 is SGHRS and CDR2 is YFSETQ. CDR3 region: CASGLSPEPSKETQYF. CDR3 coding DNA: TGCGCCAGCGGCTTGTCCCCTGAACCTTCTAAAGAGACCCAGTACTTC. Full variable domain (missing parts from reference TRBV5-1 and TRBJ2-5): KAGVTQTPRYLIKTRGQQVTLSCSPISGHRSVSWYQQTPGQGLQFLFEYFSETQRNKGNFPGRFSGRQFSNSRSEMNVSTLELGDSALYLCASGLSPEPSKETQYFGPGTRLLVL.

In its sample, this clonotype was seen once. This chain links TRBV7-9 with TRBJ2-2; D gene unclear. From germline, CDR1 is SEHNR and CDR2 FQNEAQ (reference sequence). This CDR3 contains 12 residues. V was shortened by 5 bases and J by 3 bases, with 4 bases between the two germline ends. Here the CDR3 DNA reads TGTGCCAGCAGCCCCGACACCGGGGAGCTGTTTTTT. Its protein is CASSPDTGELFF.

This clonotype was seen more than once but under ten times. The V gene is TRBV7-9, the J gene TRBJ1-1, with D maybe TRBD1 (5 bases). The germline V and J ends were trimmed by 2 bases and 9 bases, with 10 bases remaining between them. In germline, CDR1 is SEHNR, CDR2 FQNEAQ (reference sequence). The CDR3 is made up of 12 amino acids. CDR3 in DNA: TGTGCCAGCAGCTTACAGGGCACGCAAGCTTTCTTT. Encoded protein: CASSLQGTQAFF.

This clonotype has a count of ten or more. CDR3: CASSIRLQGTYNSPLHF. The CDR3 nucleotides read TGTGCCAGCAGTATTCGACTACAGGGAACCTATAATTCACCCCTCCACTTT. This chain connects TRBV27 to TRBJ1-6; maybe TRBD1 (6 bases). The germline V and J ends were trimmed by 5 bases and 2 bases, with 16 bases remaining between them. This CDR3 spans 17 amino acids. CDR1 is MNHEY, CDR2 SMNVEV, per germline (reference sequence).

This clonotype was detected ten times or more. This chain links TRBV5-1 with TRBJ1-5, with TRBD1 identical over 7 bases. Trimming removed 4 bases from V and 2 bases from J; junction bases left unmatched: 3. There are 14 residues in the CDR3. Germline V lookup: CDR1 SGHRS, CDR2 YFSETQ. Written as DNA, the CDR3 is TGCGCCAGCAGCCCCGGACAGGGCAATCAGCCCCAGCATTTT. Translating gives CASSPGQGNQPQHF. The full variable domain, in which reference TRBV5-1 and TRBJ1-5 provide the parts outside the CDR3, is KAGVTQTPRYLIKTRGQQVTLSCSPISGHRSVSWYQQTPGQGLQFLFEYFSETQRNKGNFPGRFSGRQFSNSRSEMNVSTLELGDSALYLCASSPGQGNQPQHFGDGTRLSIL.

This clonotype was counted only a few times. This chain joins TRBV28 and TRBJ1-1, with TRBD1 matching over 7 bases. Germline lookup yields CDR1 MDHEN and CDR2 SYDVKM. The CDR3 length is 14 residues. V dropped 6 bases and J dropped 1; count of bases not matched to a gene: 5. As DNA, the CDR3 is TGTGCCAGCAGCTCCGGACAGGCGAACACTGAAGCTTTCTTT. As protein: CASSSGQANTEAFF. Full variable domain (missing parts from reference TRBV28 and TRBJ1-1): DVKVTQSSRYLVKRTGEKVFLECVQDMDHENMFWYRQDPGLGLRLIYFSYDVKMKEKGDIPEGYSVSREKKERFSLILESASTNQTSMYLCASSSGQANTEAFFGQGTRLTVV.